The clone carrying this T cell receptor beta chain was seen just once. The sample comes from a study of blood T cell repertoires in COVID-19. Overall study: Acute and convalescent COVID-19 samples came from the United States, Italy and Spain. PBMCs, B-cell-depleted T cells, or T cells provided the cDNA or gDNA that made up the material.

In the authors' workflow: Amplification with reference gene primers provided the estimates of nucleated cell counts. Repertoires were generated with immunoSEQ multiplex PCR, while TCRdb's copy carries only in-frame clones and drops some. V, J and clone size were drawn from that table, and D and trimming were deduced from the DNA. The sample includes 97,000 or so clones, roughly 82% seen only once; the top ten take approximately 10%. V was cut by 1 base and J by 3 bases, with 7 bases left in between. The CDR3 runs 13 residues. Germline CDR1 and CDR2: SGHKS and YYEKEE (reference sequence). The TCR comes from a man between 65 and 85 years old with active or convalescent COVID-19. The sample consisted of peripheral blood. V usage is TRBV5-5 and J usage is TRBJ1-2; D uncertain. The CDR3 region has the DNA TGTGCCAGCAGCTTGTCGGTGGACTATGGCTACACCTTC. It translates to CASSLSVDYGYTF.